This T cell receptor (beta chain) was obtained from a study of cytomegalovirus exposure and HLA in healthy donors (TCRdb year 2017). With respect to the entire study: According to an earlier analysis of several hundred of the donors, 150 million to 200 million T cells yielded 90 million to 130 million unique TCR beta sequences and more than 250 Gb of sequence data. Roughly 300 gigabases of sequencing data and around 87 million unique TCR sequences were included in an early release covering roughly 700 HLA-typed donors. Among the roughly 400 genotyped donors, more than 70% belonged to the genetic ancestry cluster associated with self-reported Caucasian donors. The study aimed to test whether cataloging public T cell receptors could reveal signatures of past pathogen exposure. The study profiled the T cell repertoires of 500 to 800 subjects by immunosequencing and related them to cytomegalovirus serostatus. In addition to the first cohort of 666 subjects, a separate validation cohort of around 110 different subjects was used. High-throughput TCR immunosequencing, statistical association of individual TCRs with disease status, and machine learning were combined to predict cytomegalovirus infection status. A later analysis re-examined previously published TCR beta repertoires from more than 550 donors and added high-resolution HLA genotyping to investigate patterns of TCR occurrence. In the later analysis, no new phenotypic data were used to find candidate immune exposures; instead, reliance was placed on TCR beta sequences and their occurrence across donors. To decide whether each TCR beta V gene segment behaved as functional or pseudogenic, an earlier analysis of several hundred of the donors relied on high-throughput TCR beta sequencing. Donor age, sex, ethnicity and CMV serostatus were collected together with the repertoire data. Genome-wide SNP genotypes for about three fifths of the roughly 670 donors were used in a later genetic analysis, which treated that subset as a discovery cohort. All discovery cohort repertoires had been generated on a single sequencing platform. HLA typing included class I and class II loci at four-digit resolution. Typing coverage varied by locus: roughly 629-630 donors for A, B, C, DRB1 and DQB1; roughly 560 for DQA1; nearly 610 for DPA1; around 450 for DPB1. Four or five DR-DQ haplotypes were handled as single units for association and clustering, since linkage in the cohort was strong. On average, 235,054 unique TCR beta nucleotide sequences were sequenced per donor among about 400 genotyped donors of the cohort, with around 19% of those sequences being non-productive. Paper-wide results and their limitations: Correlated functional status among segregating V segments might reflect linkage disequilibrium, but an unknown experimental factor could not be ruled out. A further reported finding was that TCR beta sequences accurately predicted the HLA-A and HLA-B alleles for most subjects in the first cohort. The classifier was reported to diagnose cytomegalovirus status with high specificity and sensitivity in both the original cohort and the validation cohort. An association between a missense DCLRE1C variant and V-gene and J-gene trimming of TCR beta chains was found in a later genetic analysis and replicated in an independent cohort. A cluster of highly shared sequence variants was judged likely to be a technical artifact of the sequencing pipeline. Presence/absence analyses assumed roughly uniform sequencing depth across donors, an assumption that may not hold. At a false discovery rate of 0.05, a later analysis linked 16,951 TCR beta sequences to specific HLA alleles. The study listed 164 TCR beta chains as associated with cytomegalovirus. Because HLA typing was unavailable for some donors at each locus, only the typed subset was used in association tests. The 87-base-pair reads could not distinguish some IMGT-functional V segments, including TRBV6-2 and TRBV6-3, so those segments were excluded. It was suggested by the authors that the approach could potentially be generalized to other disease states and immunological phenotypes. The cohort was sequenced for TCR beta chains only, and without alpha or paired-chain data the features that could be detected were limited. A later analysis reported that several top co-occurrence clusters appeared linked to parvovirus B19, influenza, CMV and Epstein-Barr virus. In a later analysis, TCR association rates were found to vary across HLA loci, with the most associated TCRs seen for DRB1 alleles and the fewest for HLA-C alleles. The earlier analysis of a few hundred of the donors excluded around 17 rarely observed V segments, including chromosome 9 orphons, because counts were too low. Most CMV-associated TCR beta chains appeared to be HLA-restricted in a later analysis, and the HLA associations seemed to be driven largely by CMV exposure. In vitro tests confirmed that a few of the cytomegalovirus-associated TCR beta chains recognize cytomegalovirus antigens. For the cohort, immune exposure information was limited to CMV serostatus. An earlier analysis of some 560 of the donors showed that most TCR beta V segments appeared in productive rearrangements either about 87% or about 30% of the time, which broadly matched IMGT annotations. Compared with equally common non-associated chains, HLA-associated TCR beta chains in a later analysis were more clonally expanded and had lower generation probabilities. In a later genetic analysis, fewer N-insertions in productive TCRs were reported among donors in an Asian-associated ancestry cluster than the 666-donor mean. Most TCR sequences were observed very rarely across donors, whereas some public TCRs were present in many individuals. When HLA alleles, especially DR and DQ, strongly co-occurred, TCR associations were difficult to assign to individual alleles.

The library was obtained by the immunoSEQ multiplex PCR assay. A mixture of 60 forward primers for TCR Vbeta segments and 13 reverse primers for TCR Jbeta segments was used in the multiplex PCR. Amplification of the CDR3 region of rearranged TCR beta genes was performed with a multiplex PCR assay on genomic DNA. On the Illumina HiSeq System, the amplified TCR beta libraries were sequenced as 87-base-pair reads. On the study's bioinformatics: A later analysis counted tens of millions of unique TCR beta chains across the 700 or so repertoires, and 9.5 million to 11 million of these chains were shared by at least two donors. To remove PCR and sequencing errors, raw reads were error-corrected and collapsed into unique sequences using a nearest-neighbor algorithm that merged closely related sequences. V, D and J gene segments were assigned by aligning CDR3 sequences to IMGT reference sequences. For a sequence to be retained, a match of at least six nucleotides was required to both a V gene segment and a J gene segment. Rearrangements were classified as productive when the CDR3 lacked stop codons and remained in frame with V and J, and all other rearrangements were classified as non-productive. Following IMGT convention, CDR3 was defined as the stretch from the second conserved V-encoded cysteine to the conserved J-encoded phenylalanine. The earlier analysis of about 530 of the donors excluded any sequence lacking an unambiguous match to a single V gene segment. In an earlier analysis of around 600 of the donors, V segments were called functional above 56.7% productive rearrangements and were called segregating when the between-donor standard deviation exceeded 5%. A statistical classification framework was built for diagnosing cytomegalovirus status from the catalog of TCR beta chain sequences. V and J gene assignment, in a later analysis, came from comparing TCR nucleotide sequences with IMGT/GENE-DB human TR gene sequences. Using the TCRdist pipeline, a later analysis assigned CDR3 sequences along with most-parsimonious VDJ recombination scenarios. In a later analysis, each TCR beta chain was defined by its CDR3 amino acid sequence together with its V-gene family, and reads without a unique V-gene family were excluded. In a later analysis, fewer than 600 highly shared, low-generation-probability nucleotide sequences were removed to address suspected cross-contamination and a sequencing artifact. In a later analysis, a clonal expansion index for each public chain was calculated from normalized within-repertoire ranks of inferred template counts. In a later analysis, generation probabilities were computed with a VDJ recombination model fitted to out-of-frame rearrangements, and the resulting probabilities were checked against IGoR. A later analysis scored TCR-TCR, TCR-HLA and TCR-CMV co-occurrence with hypergeometric tests, applying a repertoire-size bias correction to TCR pairs. To estimate false discovery rates, a later analysis permuted the HLA or CMV assignments 20 times. A later analysis grouped co-occurring TCRs with DBSCAN, adding TCRdist sequence similarity when clustering within HLA-allele-positive subsets. Repertoires with fewer than 30,000 or more than 120,000 public chains were left out of co-occurrence clustering, as were a few repertoires with anomalous nucleotide sharing. The source is immuneACCESS, and TCRdb retained only in-frame sequences with V and J called. Part of the clones is not carried over; for the studies checked, unresolved V genes explain less than half of this, and the remainder is unexplained. That table supplies the V and J calls and clone size; D and trimming were determined from the DNA. The sample table lists more than 200,000 clones, 70% of them with a count of one. The ten largest account for about 3% of the sample.

In total, about 650 healthy bone marrow donors made up the cohort. Cohort members were all nominally healthy when sampled, although unrecorded immune exposures were likely present. The donor was CMV seropositive and was included in the group of about 290 seropositive cohort members. Each donor provided a peripheral blood sample, and peripheral blood mononuclear cells were used for TCR beta sequencing. The Qiagen DNeasy Blood Extraction Kit was used to extract genomic DNA from the blood cell samples. Notes on this clone: Its target antigen remains unknown. Within one base of it there is no much larger clone, and no base qualities were kept.

In the germline V gene, CDR1 corresponds to MGHRA and CDR2 to YSYEKL. The CDR3, from cysteine to phenylalanine, totals 14 residues. Only the CDR3 DNA stays, 42 bases, in frame from base 1. V gives up 1 base and J gives up 4 bases, and the segment between their germline ends measures 8 bases. The V and J genes are TRBV4-1 and TRBJ2-1; the D gene assignment is ambiguous. What was sequenced was PBMCs. This TCR was sampled from a middle-aged man in good health and CMV-seropositive. The CDR3 amino acid sequence is: CASSQGAEYNEQFF. The nucleotides read TGCGCCAGCAGCCAAGGGGCTGAGTACAATGAGCAGTTCTTC.